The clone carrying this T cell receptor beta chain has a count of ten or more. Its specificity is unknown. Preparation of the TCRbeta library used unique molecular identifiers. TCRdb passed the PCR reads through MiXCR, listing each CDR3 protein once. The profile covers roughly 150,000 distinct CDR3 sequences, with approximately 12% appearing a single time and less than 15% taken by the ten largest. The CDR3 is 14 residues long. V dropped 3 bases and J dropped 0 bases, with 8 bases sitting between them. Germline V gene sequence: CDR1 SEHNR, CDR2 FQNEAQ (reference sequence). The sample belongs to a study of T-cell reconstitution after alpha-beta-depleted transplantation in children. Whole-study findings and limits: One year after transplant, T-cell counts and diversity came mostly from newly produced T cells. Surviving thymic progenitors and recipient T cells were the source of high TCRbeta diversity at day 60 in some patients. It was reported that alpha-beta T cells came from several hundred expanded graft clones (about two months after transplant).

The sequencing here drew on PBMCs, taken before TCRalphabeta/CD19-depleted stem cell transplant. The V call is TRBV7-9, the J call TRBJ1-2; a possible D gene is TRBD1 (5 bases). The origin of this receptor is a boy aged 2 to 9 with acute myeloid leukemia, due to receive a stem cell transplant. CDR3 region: CASSFVRANYGYTF. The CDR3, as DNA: TGTGCCAGCAGCTTCGTCAGGGCTAACTATGGCTACACCTTC.